This T cell receptor beta chain appears in the sequencing data of a study of T cell responses to AZD1222 COVID-19 vaccine. Of note for this clone: Its antigen is still unknown.

This table comes from immunoSEQ multiplex PCR, and its TCRdb copy is limited to in-frame clones, with some not included. The sample lists 35,000 to 50,000 clones; roughly 75% were seen once. Study findings and constraints: After the peak T cell response, and only then, were repertoires sampled. Only a handful of AZD1222 recipients were seropositive at baseline.

The CDR3 totals 14 residues. From germline, CDR1 is MNHEY and CDR2 SVGAGI. Trimming at V came to 10 bases and at J to 10 bases, leaving 17 bases not matched to a gene. J is TRBJ1-1 and V is TRBV6-5; 8 positions match TRBD1. The source was peripheral blood, collected 28 days after the second dose of the MenACWY control vaccine. The sequence came from an adult who received the MenACWY meningococcal vaccine as a control. CDR3 sequence: CATSPRQGRSRAFF. CDR3 nucleotides: TGTGCCACGTCCCCCCGACAGGGGAGGAGTAGAGCTTTCTTT.